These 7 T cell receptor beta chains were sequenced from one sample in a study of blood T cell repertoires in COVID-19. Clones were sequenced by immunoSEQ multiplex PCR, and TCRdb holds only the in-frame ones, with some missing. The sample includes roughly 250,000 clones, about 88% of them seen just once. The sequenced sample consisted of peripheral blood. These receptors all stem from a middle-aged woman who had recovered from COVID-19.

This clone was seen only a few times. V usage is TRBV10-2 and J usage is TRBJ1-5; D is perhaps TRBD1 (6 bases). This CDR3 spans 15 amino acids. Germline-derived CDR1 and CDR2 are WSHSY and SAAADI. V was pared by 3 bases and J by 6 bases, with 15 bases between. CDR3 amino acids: CASSDNPGGSQPQHF. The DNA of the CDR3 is TGCGCCAGCAGTGACAACCCGGGGGGCAGTCAGCCCCAGCATTTT.

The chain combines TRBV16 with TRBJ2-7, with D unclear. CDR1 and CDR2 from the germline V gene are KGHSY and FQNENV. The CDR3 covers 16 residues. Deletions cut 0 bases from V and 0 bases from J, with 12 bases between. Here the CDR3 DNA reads TGTGCCAGCAGCCAATCGATGGAGTGGATCTCCTACGAGCAGTACTTC. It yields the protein CASSQSMEWISYEQYF.

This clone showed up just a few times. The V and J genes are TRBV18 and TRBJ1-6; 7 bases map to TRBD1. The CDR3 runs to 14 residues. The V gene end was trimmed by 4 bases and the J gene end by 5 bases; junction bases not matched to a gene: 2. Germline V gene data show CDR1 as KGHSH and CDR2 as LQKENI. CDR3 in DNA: TGTGCCAGCTCACGGCAGGGGGATAATTCACCCCTCCACTTT. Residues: CASSRQGDNSPLHF. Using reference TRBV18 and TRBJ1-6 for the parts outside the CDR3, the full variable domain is NAGVMQNPRHLVRRRGQEARLRCSPMKGHSHVYWYRQLPEEGLKFMVYLQKENIIDESGMPKERFSAEFPKEGPSILRIQQVVRGDSAAYFCASSRQGDNSPLHFGNGTRLTVT.

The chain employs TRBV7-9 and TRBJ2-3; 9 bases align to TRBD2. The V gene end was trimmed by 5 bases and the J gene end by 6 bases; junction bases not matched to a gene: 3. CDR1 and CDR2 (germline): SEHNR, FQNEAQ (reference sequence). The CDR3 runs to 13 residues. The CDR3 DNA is TGTGCCAGCAGCCGGCGGGAGGGGGATACGCAGTATTTT. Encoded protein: CASSRREGDTQYF.

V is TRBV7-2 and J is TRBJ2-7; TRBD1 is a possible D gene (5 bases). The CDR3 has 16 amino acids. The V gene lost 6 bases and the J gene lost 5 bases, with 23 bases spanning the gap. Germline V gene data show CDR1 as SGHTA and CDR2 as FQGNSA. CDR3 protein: CASRHLGVKFRDEQYV. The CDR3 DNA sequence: TGTGCCAGCAGGCATCTCGGAGTTAAATTCAGGGACGAGCAGTACGTC.

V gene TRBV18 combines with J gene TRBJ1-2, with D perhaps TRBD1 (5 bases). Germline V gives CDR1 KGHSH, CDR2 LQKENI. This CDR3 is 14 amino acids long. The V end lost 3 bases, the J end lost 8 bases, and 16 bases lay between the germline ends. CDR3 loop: CASSPPAGYGGYTF. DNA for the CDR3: TGTGCCAGCTCACCCCCGGCAGGGTACGGAGGCTACACCTTC.

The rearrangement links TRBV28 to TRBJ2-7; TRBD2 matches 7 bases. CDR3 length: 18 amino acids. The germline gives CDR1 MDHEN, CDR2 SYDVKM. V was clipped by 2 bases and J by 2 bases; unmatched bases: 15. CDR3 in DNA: TGTGCCAGCAGTTTAGGGGCACAAGGACTAGTAAGTCCCTACGAGCAGTACTTC. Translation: CASSLGAQGLVSPYEQYF.